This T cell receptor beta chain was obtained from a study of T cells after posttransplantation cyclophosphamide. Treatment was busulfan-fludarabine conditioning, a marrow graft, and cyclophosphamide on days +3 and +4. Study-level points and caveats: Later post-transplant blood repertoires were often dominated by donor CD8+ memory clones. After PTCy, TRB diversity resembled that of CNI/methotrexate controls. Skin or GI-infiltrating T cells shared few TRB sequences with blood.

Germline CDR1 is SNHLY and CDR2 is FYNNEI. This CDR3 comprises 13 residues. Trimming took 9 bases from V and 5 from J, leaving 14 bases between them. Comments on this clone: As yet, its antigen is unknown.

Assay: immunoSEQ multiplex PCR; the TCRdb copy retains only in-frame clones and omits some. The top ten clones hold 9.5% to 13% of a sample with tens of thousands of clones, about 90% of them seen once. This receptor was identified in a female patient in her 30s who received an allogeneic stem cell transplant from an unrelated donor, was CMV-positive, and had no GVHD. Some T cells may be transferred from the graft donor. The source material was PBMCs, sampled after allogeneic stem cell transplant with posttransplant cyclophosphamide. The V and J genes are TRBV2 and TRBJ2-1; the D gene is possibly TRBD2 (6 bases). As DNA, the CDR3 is TGTGCCAGGGGATTGGCGGGGAACAATGAGCAGTTCTTC. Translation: CARGLAGNNEQFF.